At least ten counts were recorded for the clone carrying this TCR beta chain. The entry originates in a study of regulatory T cells in long-lasting Graves disease. HTBI primers from iRepertoire and Arm-PCR of CDR3 regions yielded the TCR beta libraries. TCRdb used MiXCR to reprocess the multiplex PCR reads, holding one entry per CDR3 protein. This table holds hundreds of thousands of distinct CDR3 sequences, 16% found once. The CDR3 extends over 14 amino acids. Unmatched junction bases numbered 6, after V lost 5 bases and J lost 2 bases. Germline V gene data show CDR1 as DFQATT and CDR2 as SNEGSKA (reference sequence). Time point meaning: newly diagnosed GD, antithyroid drugs for less than 3 months. RNA isolated from PBMCs was used to make the TCR library. The sample also formed part of further work on T cells in Graves' hyperthyroidism and ophthalmopathy.

This sequence joins TRBV20-1 and TRBJ2-7, with 10 positions matching TRBD1. The specimen was peripheral blood mononuclear cells (PBMCs), collected at new diagnosis, from a patient treated with antithyroid drugs. The sequence was obtained from a woman in her 30s with Graves disease. CDR3 region: CSARGTGVPYEQYF. CDR3 nucleotides: TGCAGTGCTCGGGGGACAGGGGTGCCCTACGAGCAGTACTTC.